The source of this T cell receptor beta chain is a study of blood T cell repertoires in COVID-19. In the study overall: The analysed material was cDNA or gDNA that came from T cells, B-cell-depleted T cells, or PBMCs.

Libraries were prepared by immunoSEQ multiplex PCR; TCRdb keeps only in-frame clonotypes and omits some of them. The top ten clones hold around 2.3% of a sample with under 200,000 clones, about 87% of them seen once. V lost 6 bases, J lost 1 base, and 14 bases lay in between. Germline V gene sequence: CDR1 MNHEY, CDR2 SMNVEV (reference sequence). The CDR3 contains 15 residues. What was sequenced was peripheral blood. The receptor was derived from a man aged 35 to 55 with active or convalescent COVID-19. The gene calls are TRBV27 and TRBJ2-3, with a tentative D call TRBD2 (5 bases). The CDR3 here is CASSSASGRTDTQYF. CDR3 DNA sequence: TGTGCCAGCAGCTCGGCCAGCGGTCGCACAGATACGCAGTATTTT.